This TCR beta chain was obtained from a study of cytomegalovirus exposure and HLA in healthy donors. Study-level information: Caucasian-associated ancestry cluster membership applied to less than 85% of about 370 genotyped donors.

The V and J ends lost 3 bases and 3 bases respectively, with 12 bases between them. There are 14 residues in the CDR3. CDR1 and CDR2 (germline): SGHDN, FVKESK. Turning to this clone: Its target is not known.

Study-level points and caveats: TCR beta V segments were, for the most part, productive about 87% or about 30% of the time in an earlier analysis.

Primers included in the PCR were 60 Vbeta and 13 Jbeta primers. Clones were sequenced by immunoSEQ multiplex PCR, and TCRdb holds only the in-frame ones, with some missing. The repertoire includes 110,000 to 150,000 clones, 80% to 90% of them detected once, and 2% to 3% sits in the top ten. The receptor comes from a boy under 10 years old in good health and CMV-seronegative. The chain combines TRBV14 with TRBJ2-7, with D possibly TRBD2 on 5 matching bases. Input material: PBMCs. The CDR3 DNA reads TGTGCCAGCAGCCATGGGCTTCGGGGCTACGAGCAGTACTTC. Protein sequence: CASSHGLRGYEQYF.